This entry lists 26 T cell receptor beta chains sequenced from one sample in a study of T cell repertoires in cytomegalovirus infection. TCRdb re-analysed the reads in MiXCR, keeping a single row per CDR3 protein. The data hold about 300,000 distinct CDR3 sequences, with around 25% observed a single time. Material: PBMCs. These receptors came from a human donor in good health (CMV status not recorded). Some clones in this sample may be carry-over from other donors' samples.

The V gene is TRBV15, the J gene TRBJ1-3, with D unresolved. The ends were cut back, 1 base at V and 3 bases at J, with 7 bases in the middle. The CDR3 has 14 residues. Germline V gene sequence: CDR1 LNHNV, CDR2 YYDKDF (reference sequence). CDR3 region: CATSRGDFGNTIYF. CDR3 nucleotide sequence: TGTGCCACCAGCAGAGGCGACTTTGGAAACACCATATATTTT.

The sample holds a few counts of this clonotype. CDR3: CSVLTGSNTIYF. CDR3 nucleotide sequence: TGCAGCGTCTTGACAGGGTCAAACACCATATATTTT. The gene calls are TRBV29-1 and TRBJ1-3, with TRBD1 matching 7 bases. The CDR3 has 12 residues. Germline CDR1 and CDR2: SQVTM and ANQGSEA. V trimming: 6 bases; J trimming: 6 bases; junction bases outside the gene matches: 5.

The chain is built from TRBV7-9 and TRBJ1-5; D is undetermined. CDR1 and CDR2 from the germline V gene are SEHNR and FQNEAQ (reference sequence). Trimming removed 1 base at V and 11 bases at J, with 6 bases between. The CDR3 runs 11 residues. The CDR3: CASSLGWSQHF. CDR3 in DNA: TGTGCCAGCAGCTTAGGGTGGTCCCAGCATTTT.

The rearrangement joins TRBV5-6 to TRBJ2-1; TRBD1 matches 12 bases. The trim removed 1 base at V and 8 bases at J, leaving 10 bases unmatched. The CDR3 runs to 17 residues. Germline CDR1 is SGHDT and CDR2 is YYEEEE. The CDR3: CASSLPSRGQGADEQFF. In nucleotides, the CDR3 is TGTGCCAGCAGCTTGCCTTCCCGGGGACAGGGGGCCGATGAGCAGTTCTTC.

This clonotype was detected ten times or more. This chain joins TRBV7-2 and TRBJ2-7; no firm D call. Germline-derived CDR1 and CDR2 are SGHTA and FQGNSA. The CDR3 covers 11 residues. The V and J ends lost 2 bases and 5 bases respectively, with 4 bases between them. The CDR3 bases are TGTGCCAGCAGCTTATGGGACGAGCAGTACTTC. It translates to CASSLWDEQYF. Complete variable domain (other parts from reference TRBV7-2 and TRBJ2-7): GAGVSQSPSNKVTEKGKDVELRCDPISGHTALYWYRQSLGQGLEFLIYFQGNSAPDKSGLPSDRFSAERTGGSVSTLTIQRTQQEDSAVYLCASSLWDEQYFGPGTRLTVT.

This chain uses TRBV2 with TRBJ2-3; a possible D gene is TRBD1 (6 bases). CDR1 and CDR2 (germline): SNHLY, FYNNEI. V was trimmed by 4 bases and J by 6 bases, leaving 11 bases between them. This CDR3 has 13 amino acids. CDR3: CASSGQGLDTQYF. The DNA for the CDR3 is TGTGCCAGCAGTGGGCAGGGGTTGGATACGCAGTATTTT.

The V call is TRBV20-1, the J call TRBJ2-7, with D uncertain. There are 12 residues in the CDR3. Trimming removed 3 bases at V and 0 bases at J, with 6 bases between. From germline, CDR1 is DFQATT and CDR2 SNEGSKA (reference sequence). CDR3 DNA sequence: TGCAGTGCTAGCGTCGACTCCTACGAGCAGTACTTC. Translating gives CSASVDSYEQYF.

This clonotype occurred a few times. The genes are TRBV7-9 and TRBJ1-1; TRBD1 might be the D (5 bases). This CDR3 spans 14 amino acids. The germline V gene encodes CDR1 SEHNR and CDR2 FQNEAQ (reference sequence). Trimming removed 5 bases from V and 4 bases from J, with 14 bases in between. CDR3: CASSRQGEGTEAFF. DNA for the CDR3: TGTGCCAGCAGCCGTCAGGGAGAGGGCACTGAAGCTTTCTTT.

This clonotype was counted many times. The rearrangement joins TRBV11-2 to TRBJ2-2; a possible D gene is TRBD2 (6 bases). Germline loops: CDR1 SGHAT, CDR2 FQNNGV. This CDR3 comprises 15 residues. Trimming stripped 4 bases from V and 0 bases from J, with 9 bases between. The CDR3 protein is CASSWGLANTGELFF. DNA of the CDR3: TGTGCCAGCAGCTGGGGACTCGCGAACACCGGGGAGCTGTTTTTT.

This clonotype has more than one count but fewer than ten. The chain is built from TRBV20-1 and TRBJ2-7; 7 bases are a match to TRBD2. The V gene end was trimmed by 0 bases and the J gene end by 3 bases; junction bases not matched to a gene: 5. The length of the CDR3 is 14 residues. Germline V gene sequence: CDR1 DFQATT, CDR2 SNEGSKA (reference sequence). The CDR3 DNA sequence: TGCAGTGCTAGAGATAAGCGGGGTAGCTACGAGCAGTACTTC. Amino acid sequence: CSARDKRGSYEQYF.

There are many counts of this clonotype. V usage is TRBV7-2 and J usage is TRBJ2-1, with D perhaps TRBD2 (5 bases). V was trimmed by 3 bases and J by 0 bases, leaving 9 bases between them. The CDR3 is 15 amino acids. The germline gives CDR1 SGHTA, CDR2 FQGNSA. The CDR3 sequence: CASSLRVSSYNEQFF. CDR3 coding DNA: TGTGCCAGCAGCTTGCGGGTGAGCTCCTACAATGAGCAGTTCTTC.

V gene TRBV28 combines with J gene TRBJ1-1, with D unresolved. The CDR3 length is 15 residues. The germline V and J ends were trimmed by 6 bases and 0 bases, with 14 bases remaining between them. The germline V gene encodes CDR1 MDHEN and CDR2 SYDVKM. DNA for the CDR3: TGTGCCAGCAGGGGCAGTGGTCACCTGAACACTGAAGCTTTCTTT. Translated, it gives CASRGSGHLNTEAFF.

The chain is built from TRBV20-1 and TRBJ2-7; D remains ambiguous. There are 13 residues in the CDR3. The ends were cut back, 3 bases at V and 1 base at J, with 10 bases in the middle. Germline V gene sequence: CDR1 DFQATT, CDR2 SNEGSKA (reference sequence). The CDR3 protein is CSASPEYSYEQYF. Written as DNA, the CDR3 is TGCAGTGCTAGCCCCGAGTATTCCTACGAGCAGTACTTC.

The count of this clonotype is one. This chain links TRBV6-5 with TRBJ2-5; perhaps TRBD1 as D (6 bases). Germline CDR1 and CDR2: MNHEY and SVGAGI. V was shortened by 5 bases and J by 5 bases, with 18 bases between the two germline ends. The CDR3 loop spans 15 amino acids. The CDR3 region has the DNA TGTGCCAGCAGTGCTCCCAGGGGAGAGGTGGAGACCCAGTACTTC. It yields the protein CASSAPRGEVETQYF.

This clonotype was found many times. Here the CDR3 reads CASSLAQTPSTDTQYF. CDR3 bases: TGTGCCAGCAGCTTAGCGCAGACCCCTAGCACAGATACGCAGTATTTT. This chain joins TRBV7-2 and TRBJ2-3; D not resolved. Trimming took 0 bases from V and 0 from J, leaving 10 bases between them. Germline CDR1 reads SGHTA; CDR2 reads FQGNSA. CDR3 length equals 16 residues.

The chain employs TRBV11-2 and TRBJ1-2, with 9 bases aligning to TRBD1. The CDR3 runs 15 residues. Trimming removed 5 bases from V and 4 bases from J; junction bases left unmatched: 8. The germline gives CDR1 SGHAT, CDR2 FQNNGV. The CDR3 region has the DNA TGTGCCAGCAGCCCTTGGACAGGGGTGGGCTATGGCTACACCTTC. Its protein product is CASSPWTGVGYGYTF. The full variable domain, with the rest looked up from reference TRBV11-2 and TRBJ1-2, is EAGVAQSPRYKIIEKRQSVAFWCNPISGHATLYWYQQILGQGPKLLIQFQNNGVVDDSQLPKDRFSAERLKGVDSTLKIQPAKLEDSAVYLCASSPWTGVGYGYTFGSGTRLTVV.

The chain couples TRBV12-3 or TRBV12-4 to TRBJ1-1; 7 nucleotides line up with TRBD1. CDR3 length equals 17 residues. Germline trimming cut 5 bases from V and 1 base from J; bases unmatched to any gene: 13. The DNA of the CDR3 is TGTGCCAGCAGTCACCCCCGACAGGGAAGGCAGAACACTGAAGCTTTCTTT. Its protein is CASSHPRQGRQNTEAFF.

This chain connects TRBV28 to TRBJ1-5; a possible D gene is TRBD1 (6 bases). Germline CDR1 and CDR2: MDHEN and SYDVKM. CDR3 size: 17 residues. The V gene lost 5 bases and the J gene lost 1 base, with 18 bases spanning the gap. The CDR3 here is CASSKTGIQTSNQPQHF. The CDR3, as DNA: TGTGCCAGCAGTAAAACAGGGATCCAAACGAGCAATCAGCCCCAGCATTTT.

This chain uses TRBV7-9 with TRBJ1-5, with TRBD1 matching over 10 bases. Trimming took 5 bases from V and 6 from J; bases not matched to a gene: 10. There are 16 residues in the CDR3. The germline V gene has CDR1 SEHNR and CDR2 FQNEAQ (reference sequence). Here the CDR3 reads CASSITTGGRGQPQHF. The DNA for the CDR3 is TGTGCCAGCAGCATAACGACAGGGGGCCGTGGTCAGCCCCAGCATTTT.

The rearrangement joins TRBV4-3 to TRBJ2-1, with D unclear. CDR3 length: 15 amino acids. V was pared by 0 bases and J by 4 bases, with 10 bases between. Germline CDR1 reads LGHNA; CDR2 reads YSLEER. The CDR3 coding sequence is TGCGCCAGCAGCCAAGACCCCCTTCAGTACAATGAGCAGTTCTTC. Its protein is CASSQDPLQYNEQFF.

The chain joins TRBV11-2 to TRBJ2-1; no clear D. The CDR3 covers 13 residues. Trimming removed 5 bases at V and 4 bases at J, with 9 bases between. Germline-derived CDR1 and CDR2 are SGHAT and FQNNGV. The DNA of the CDR3 is TGTGCCAGCAGCACGACCCTATACAATGAGCAGTTCTTC. Translation: CASSTTLYNEQFF.

This chain uses TRBV7-2 with TRBJ2-3; 11 bases match TRBD2. CDR3 length: 16 residues. After removal of 5 bases from V and 7 bases from J, the junction contained 11 bases not matched to a gene. Germline V CDR1 and CDR2: SGHTA, FQGNSA. The CDR3: CASSALAGGQGNTQYF. As DNA, the CDR3 is TGTGCCAGCAGCGCCCTAGCGGGAGGACAGGGAAATACGCAGTATTTT.

This clonotype was detected a few times. V and J are TRBV7-2 and TRBJ1-5; D perhaps matches TRBD1 (5 bases). The V gene's germline CDR1 is SGHTA and CDR2 FQGNSA. Trimming removed 2 bases at V and 4 bases at J, with 9 bases between. CDR3 length: 14 amino acids. CDR3 in DNA: TGTGCCAGCAGCTTAACAGGCCCAAATCAGCCCCAGCATTTT. This gives the protein CASSLTGPNQPQHF.

This rearrangement joins TRBV12-3 or TRBV12-4 to TRBJ1-2, with D possibly matching TRBD1 (5 bases). Trimming took 5 bases from V and 4 from J, leaving 11 bases between them. This CDR3 spans 13 amino acids. CDR3 coding DNA: TGTGCCAGCAGTAACCAGGGCTCCTATGGCTACACCTTC. It is translated as CASSNQGSYGYTF.

This clonotype was observed many times. The CDR3 sequence: CASSELAGFLETQYF. The CDR3 region has the DNA TGTGCCAGCAGCGAACTAGCGGGGTTTTTAGAGACCCAGTACTTC. The rearrangement uses TRBV7-8 and TRBJ2-5, with TRBD2 matching over 10 bases. This CDR3 comprises 15 residues. Trimming cost V 5 bases and J 4 bases; bases outside gene matches: 7. The germline gives CDR1 SGHVS, CDR2 FQNEAQ. Complete variable domain (other parts from reference TRBV7-8 and TRBJ2-5): GAGVSQSPRYKVAKRGQDVALRCDPISGHVSLFWYQQALGQGPEFLTYFQNEAQLDKSGLPSDRFFAERPEGSVSTLKIQRTQQEDSAVYLCASSELAGFLETQYFGPGTRLLVL.

The CDR3 bases are TGTGCCAGCTCACCCCTGAGGCAGGGTAATCAGCCCCAGCATTTT. Translated: CASSPLRQGNQPQHF. The chain couples TRBV18 to TRBJ1-5; tentative D call: TRBD1 (5 bases). The CDR3 is made up of 15 amino acids. V was trimmed by 3 bases and J by 4 bases, leaving 13 bases between them. Germline V gene data show CDR1 as KGHSH and CDR2 as LQKENI. The entire variable domain, with the rest obtained from reference TRBV18 and TRBJ1-5, is as follows: NAGVMQNPRHLVRRRGQEARLRCSPMKGHSHVYWYRQLPEEGLKFMVYLQKENIIDESGMPKERFSAEFPKEGPSILRIQQVVRGDSAAYFCASSPLRQGNQPQHFGDGTRLSIL.